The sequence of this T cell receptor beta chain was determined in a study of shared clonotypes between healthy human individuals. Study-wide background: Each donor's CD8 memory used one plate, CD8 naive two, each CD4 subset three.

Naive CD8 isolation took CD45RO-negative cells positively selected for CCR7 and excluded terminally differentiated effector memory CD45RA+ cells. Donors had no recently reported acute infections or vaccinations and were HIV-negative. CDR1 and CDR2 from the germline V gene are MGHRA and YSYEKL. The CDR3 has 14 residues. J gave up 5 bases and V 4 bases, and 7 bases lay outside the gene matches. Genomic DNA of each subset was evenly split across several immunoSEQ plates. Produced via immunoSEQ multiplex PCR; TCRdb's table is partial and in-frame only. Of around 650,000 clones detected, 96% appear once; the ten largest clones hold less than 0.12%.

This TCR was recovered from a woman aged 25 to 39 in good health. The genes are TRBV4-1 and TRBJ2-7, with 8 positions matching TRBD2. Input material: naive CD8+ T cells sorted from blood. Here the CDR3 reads CASSPRTSFNEQYF. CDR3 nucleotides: TGCGCCAGCAGCCCCCGGACTAGCTTCAACGAGCAGTACTTC.